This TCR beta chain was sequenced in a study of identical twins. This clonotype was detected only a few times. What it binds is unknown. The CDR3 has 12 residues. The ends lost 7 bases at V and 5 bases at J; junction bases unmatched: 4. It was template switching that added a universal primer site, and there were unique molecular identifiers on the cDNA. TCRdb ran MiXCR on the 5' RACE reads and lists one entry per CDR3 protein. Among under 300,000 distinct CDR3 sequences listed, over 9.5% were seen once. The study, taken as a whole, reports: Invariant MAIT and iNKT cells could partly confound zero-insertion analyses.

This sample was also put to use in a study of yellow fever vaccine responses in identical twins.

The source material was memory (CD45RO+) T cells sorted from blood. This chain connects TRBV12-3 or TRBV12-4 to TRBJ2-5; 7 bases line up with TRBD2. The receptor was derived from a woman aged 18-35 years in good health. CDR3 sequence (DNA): TGTGCCAGCACCGAGGGAGGGGAGACCCAGTACTTC. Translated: CASTEGGETQYF.